This T cell receptor (beta chain) was obtained from a study of cytomegalovirus exposure and HLA in healthy donors. The PCR used 60 Vbeta and 13 Jbeta primers. Some clones are missing from TCRdb's copy, which holds only in-frame ones; the method was immunoSEQ multiplex PCR. This sample has about 200,000 clones; around 81% occur once, and the top ten carry less than 2%. V shed 1 base and J shed 5 bases, with 15 bases lying between them. The germline V gene encodes CDR1 SQVTM and CDR2 ANQGSEA. CDR3 size: 14 residues. Sequences were obtained from PBMCs. The gene calls are TRBV29-1 and TRBJ2-7, with D possibly TRBD1 on 5 matching bases. The receptor was isolated from a man under 40 in good health and CMV-seronegative. The DNA for the CDR3 is TGCAGCGTTGAAGTGTCCAGGGTTCGGAACGAGCAGTACTTC. It specifies CSVEVSRVRNEQYF.